Each of the 2 T cell receptor beta chains below was sequenced from the same sample in a study of blood T cell repertoires in COVID-19 (dated by TCRdb to the early 2020s). Libraries were made using the immunoSEQ multiplex PCR assay. In TCRdb, the immuneACCESS table is reduced to in-frame sequences with V and J assigned. These tables do not hold every clone; where another copy was compared, an unresolved V gene accounts for under half, and the others remain unexplained. This sample comprises approximately 270,000 clones, 80% to 90% of them detected only once. Clones ranked in the top ten supply approximately 11% of the sample. The source material was peripheral blood. The receptors shown here come from a woman in her 70s with acute or convalescent COVID-19.

As concerns this clone: Within the sample, other DNA sequences also encode this same CDR3. The V and J genes are TRBV2 and TRBJ1-5; D perhaps matches TRBD1 (5 bases). Germline CDR1 and CDR2: SNHLY and FYNNEI. Trimming shortened V by 3 bases and J by 2 bases, and 11 bases separated the two germline ends. The CDR3 loop spans 15 amino acids. The CDR3 region is CASSDRGGGNQPQHF. As DNA, the CDR3 is TGTGCCAGCAGTGATCGGGGGGGTGGCAATCAGCCCCAGCATTTT.

The V gene is TRBV25-1, the J gene TRBJ1-1; D is perhaps TRBD1 (6 bases). The CDR3 runs to 12 residues. Trimming removed 6 bases from V and 11 bases from J, with 16 bases in between. From germline, CDR1 is MGHDK and CDR2 SYGVNS. Here the CDR3 reads CASRGGGRIAFF. The CDR3 nucleotides are TGTGCCAGCAGGGGGGGCGGGAGGATCGCTTTCTTT.